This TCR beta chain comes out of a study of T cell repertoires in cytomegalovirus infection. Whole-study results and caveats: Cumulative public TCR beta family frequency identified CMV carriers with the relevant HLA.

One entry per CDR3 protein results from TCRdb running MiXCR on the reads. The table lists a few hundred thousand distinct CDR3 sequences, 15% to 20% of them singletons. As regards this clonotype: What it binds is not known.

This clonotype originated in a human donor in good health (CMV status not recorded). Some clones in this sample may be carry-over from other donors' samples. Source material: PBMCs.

The CDR3: CASSLAGQGSEAFF. The CDR3 DNA sequence: TGTGCCAGCAGCTTAGCGGGACAGGGGAGTGAAGCTTTCTTT. The chain has TRBV7-8 and TRBJ1-1; 10 bases match TRBD1. The germline CDR1 and CDR2 sequences are SGHVS and FQNEAQ. The CDR3 is 14 amino acids. V was pared by 0 bases and J by 7 bases, with 2 bases of the junction left unmatched.